The clone carrying this T cell receptor (beta chain) is a singleton in its sample. The antigen is undetermined. The source of the sample is a study of cytomegalovirus exposure and HLA in healthy donors. Study-level points and caveats: Researchers reported from a later analysis that most CMV-associated TCR beta chains appeared HLA-restricted. A list of 164 TCR beta chains associated with cytomegalovirus was given. It was reported that the classifier diagnosed cytomegalovirus status with high specificity and sensitivity in both the original and validation cohorts.

The germline V and J ends were trimmed by 2 bases and 4 bases, with 12 bases remaining between them. The CDR3 loop spans 15 amino acids. Germline loops: CDR1 SGHNT, CDR2 YYREEE (reference sequence). PCR used 60 Vbeta primers and 13 Jbeta primers. Sequencing was performed with immunoSEQ multiplex PCR; in TCRdb, only in-frame clones are kept and a portion is missing. Among more than 100,000 clones listed, about three quarters were seen once. The sequence was collected from a female donor in good health and CMV-seropositive. The sequencing input was PBMCs. The chain uses TRBV5-4 and TRBJ2-2; D remains ambiguous. The CDR3 region is CASSFWSVSTGELFF. The CDR3 region has the DNA TGTGCCAGCAGCTTCTGGTCAGTTTCCACCGGGGAGCTGTTTTTT.